These 10 T cell receptor beta chains share one sample of origin, sequenced in a study of CD8+ T cells in alopecia areata. Treatment indicated: oral pan-JAK inhibitor, 5-10 mg twice daily. RNA was extracted and reverse transcribed into cDNA as the sequencing template. Repertoires were generated with immunoSEQ multiplex PCR, while TCRdb's copy carries only in-frame clones and drops some. The profile covers approximately 150,000 clones, with approximately 62% appearing a single time and approximately 15% taken by the ten largest. Sequenced here: CD4+ T cells sorted from blood, sampled at week 24, from a patient treated with tofacitinib. These receptors originate from a human donor with alopecia areata.

The V gene is TRBV2, the J gene TRBJ1-5, with D unresolved. V gave up 1 base and J gave up 6 bases, with 10 bases separating them. Per the germline V gene, CDR1 is SNHLY and CDR2 is FYNNEI. CDR3 length: 14 residues. This CDR3 reads CASSEGGRTQPQHF. CDR3 in DNA: TGTGCCAGCAGTGAAGGAGGCAGGACTCAGCCCCAGCATTTT.

The chain combines TRBV6-6 with TRBJ1-2; TRBD1 is a possible D gene (5 bases). V was shortened by 8 bases and J by 2 bases, with 12 bases between the two germline ends. There are 13 residues in the CDR3. Looked up from germline, CDR1 is MNHNY and CDR2 is SVGAGI (reference sequence). The CDR3 reads CASGDQRNYGYTF. CDR3 sequence (DNA): TGTGCCAGCGGGGACCAAAGGAACTATGGCTACACCTTC.

The J gene is TRBJ1-5, the V gene TRBV2; D unresolved. Germline V gene data show CDR1 as SNHLY and CDR2 as FYNNEI. CDR3 length: 14 amino acids. With 3 bases removed from V and 1 base from J, the gap between germline ends came to 7 bases. The CDR3 protein is CASSDGRSNQPQHF. The CDR3 DNA reads TGTGCCAGCAGTGATGGTCGCAGCAATCAGCCCCAGCATTTT.

In this sample, this clone turned up a few times. The chain couples TRBV7-8 to TRBJ1-2; D is unresolved. The germline V gene encodes CDR1 SGHVS and CDR2 FQNEAQ. Between the trimmed V and J ends, which lost 5 bases and 8 bases, there was a span of 15 bases. The CDR3 covers 13 residues. The CDR3: CASSGSGGGGYTF. The CDR3 DNA is TGTGCCAGCAGCGGATCGGGTGGAGGCGGCTACACCTTC. The variable domain in full, with the rest retrieved from reference TRBV7-8 and TRBJ1-2, is GAGVSQSPRYKVAKRGQDVALRCDPISGHVSLFWYQQALGQGPEFLTYFQNEAQLDKSGLPSDRFFAERPEGSVSTLKIQRTQQEDSAVYLCASSGSGGGGYTFGSGTRLTVV.

This chain links TRBV30 with TRBJ1-5; no reliable D call. Germline CDR1 GTSNPN, CDR2 SVGIG (reference sequence). Trimming pared 1 base from V and 0 bases from J, leaving 4 bases between. The CDR3 runs to 13 residues. The CDR3 bases are TGTGCCTGGAGTGCTCATAGCAATCAGCCCCAGCATTTT. It specifies CAWSAHSNQPQHF.

The chain has TRBV5-1 and TRBJ1-4, with D possibly TRBD1 on 5 matching bases. This CDR3 has 17 residues. Germline CDR1 and CDR2: SGHRS and YFSETQ. V was shortened by 0 bases and J by 4 bases, with 16 bases between the two germline ends. For the CDR3, the DNA is TGCGCCAGCAGCTTGGAAGCCCCGGGACCGAGTAATGAAAAACTGTTTTTT. Amino acids: CASSLEAPGPSNEKLFF.

The DNA of the CDR3 is TGTGCCAGCAGTCCCGTGGGCAGGGATTATGGCTACACCTTC. This gives the protein CASSPVGRDYGYTF. The chain employs TRBV27 and TRBJ1-2; the D gene is possibly TRBD1 (5 bases). V lost 5 bases and J lost 5, with 15 bases in between. Germline loops: CDR1 MNHEY, CDR2 SMNVEV (reference sequence). The CDR3 length is 14 residues.

A note on this clone: This specimen includes other DNA sequences encoding the same CDR3. The chain has TRBV7-9 and TRBJ2-6; weak D call: TRBD2 (5 bases). This CDR3 has 14 amino acids. The germline gives CDR1 SEHNR, CDR2 FQNEAQ (reference sequence). Between the trimmed V and J ends, which lost 8 bases and 0 bases, there was a span of 8 bases. CDR3 in amino acids: CASRRDSGANVLTF. DNA of the CDR3: TGTGCCAGCCGCCGGGACTCTGGGGCCAACGTCCTGACTTTC. The full variable domain, rest sourced from reference TRBV7-9 and TRBJ2-6, is DTGVSQNPRHKITKRGQNVTFRCDPISEHNRLYWYRQTLGQGPEFLTYFQNEAQLEKSRLLSDRFSAERPKGSFSTLEIQRTEQGDSAMYLCASRRDSGANVLTFGAGSRLTVL.

This clone was detected only a few times. The chain couples TRBV5-1 to TRBJ2-2; 9 bases match TRBD2. CDR1 SGHRS and CDR2 YFSETQ come from the germline V gene. The length of the CDR3 is 19 residues. Unmatched junction bases numbered 19, after V lost 4 bases and J lost 6 bases. In nucleotides, the CDR3 is TGCGCCAGCAGCCCGGTTGGGCGGGGGGGCCGGAGTGTGCCCGGGGAGCTGTTTTTT. Protein product: CASSPVGRGGRSVPGELFF.

This sequence joins TRBV4-1 and TRBJ1-3; D is unresolved. V was shortened by 1 base and J by 0 bases, with 10 bases between the two germline ends. The CDR3 loop spans 16 amino acids. Germline V gene sequence: CDR1 MGHRA, CDR2 YSYEKL. CDR3 loop: CASSQGGVISGNTIYF. CDR3 in DNA: TGCGCCAGCAGCCAAGGCGGAGTGATCTCTGGAAACACCATATATTTT.